The 31 T cell receptor beta chains listed next were all sequenced from one sample in a study of CD8+ T cells in alopecia areata. Treatment denoted: oral pan-JAK inhibitor, 5-10 mg twice daily. cDNA prepared by RNA extraction and subsequent reverse transcription served as the template for sequencing. Assay used: immunoSEQ multiplex PCR; TCRdb lists only in-frame clones, some missing. The table shows 150,000 to 250,000 clones, with about three fifths occurring only once. The sequenced sample was CD4+ T cells sorted from blood, obtained at week 4, from a patient treated with tofacitinib. Every receptor here comes from a human donor with alopecia areata.

This rearrangement joins TRBV7-2 to TRBJ2-1; tentatively, D is TRBD2 (7 bases). The CDR3 has 17 residues. Trimming left V 5 bases short and J 7 bases short, with 24 bases between. Germline V gives CDR1 SGHTA, CDR2 FQGNSA. CDR3 DNA sequence: TGTGCCAGCAGCGCGCCCTCGGGGGGCTTCATCATAAATGAGCAGTTCTTC. Protein sequence: CASSAPSGGFIINEQFF.

This clone occurred a few times. The genes are TRBV5-1 and TRBJ2-3; D gene unclear. The germline V gene has CDR1 SGHRS and CDR2 YFSETQ. The CDR3 covers 12 residues. V was shortened by 0 bases and J by 5 bases, with 4 bases between the two germline ends. Written as DNA, the CDR3 is TGCGCCAGCAGCTTGGATTTAGATACGCAGTATTTT. Protein product: CASSLDLDTQYF.

Only a few counts were recorded for this clone. The chain carries TRBV7-9 and TRBJ2-2; D gene unclear. This CDR3 has 15 amino acids. Trimming shortened V by 5 bases and J by 2 bases, and 12 bases separated the two germline ends. CDR1 and CDR2 from the germline V gene are SEHNR and FQNEAQ (reference sequence). DNA of the CDR3: TGTGCCAGCAGCCGTGGGAACTCTAACACCGGGGAGCTGTTTTTT. It codes for CASSRGNSNTGELFF.

The sample holds a few counts of this clone. The chain has TRBV30 and TRBJ1-2; 7 positions match TRBD1. V lost 3 bases, J lost 8 bases, and 9 bases stayed unmatched. Germline CDR1 and CDR2: GTSNPN and SVGIG (reference sequence). CDR3 length: 13 amino acids. CDR3 DNA sequence: TGTGCCTGGAGCCGGAGGGGGCGGGTCGGCTACACCTTC. Amino acids: CAWSRRGRVGYTF.

This clone was seen more than once but under ten times. The chain employs TRBV2 and TRBJ2-1; D is tentatively TRBD1 or TRBD2 (5 bases each). V was clipped by 5 bases and J by 6 bases, with 11 bases between them. The germline V gene has CDR1 SNHLY and CDR2 FYNNEI. The CDR3 totals 13 residues. The CDR3 region is CASSSRGPNEQFF. In DNA form, the CDR3 reads TGTGCCAGCAGTAGCCGGGGACCCAATGAGCAGTTCTTC.

This chain joins TRBV5-1 and TRBJ2-3, with 14 bases fitting TRBD2. There are 17 residues in the CDR3. V lost 5 bases and J lost 0; bases outside the gene matches: 5. Germline V CDR1 and CDR2: SGHRS, YFSETQ. In DNA form, the CDR3 reads TGCGCCAGCAGGTGGACTAGCGGGGGGCTAAGCACAGATACGCAGTATTTT. Its protein product is CASRWTSGGLSTDTQYF.

The rearrangement links TRBV6-1 to TRBJ2-1; a possible D gene is TRBD2 (6 bases). The length of the CDR3 is 15 residues. Germline V gives CDR1 MNHNS, CDR2 SASEGT. Deletions cut 3 bases from V and 10 bases from J, with 19 bases between. CDR3 region: CASSEAGSRSLEQFF. DNA for the CDR3: TGTGCCAGCAGTGAGGCCGGGAGCCGATCGTTGGAGCAGTTCTTC.

The chain recombines TRBV30 with TRBJ1-2, with D uncertain. The length of the CDR3 is 13 residues. Germline V gene sequence: CDR1 GTSNPN, CDR2 SVGIG (reference sequence). V was trimmed by 7 bases and J by 4 bases, leaving 16 bases between them. The chain's CDR3 is CASGTREGYGYTF. The CDR3 DNA reads as TGTGCCTCGGGAACGCGGGAAGGCTATGGCTACACCTTC.

This clone appeared a few times. The J gene is TRBJ1-1, the V gene TRBV5-1; 12 bases agree with TRBD1. The germline V gene encodes CDR1 SGHRS and CDR2 YFSETQ. This CDR3 region has 17 residues. V was pared by 4 bases and J by 5 bases, with 12 bases of the junction left unmatched. For the CDR3, the DNA is TGCGCCAGCAGCCCGAGGGACAGGGGGCGGTTGTGGACTGAAGCTTTCTTT. Protein sequence: CASSPRDRGRLWTEAFF.

The rearrangement links TRBV27 to TRBJ1-1; D perhaps matches TRBD1 (5 bases). V was pared by 5 bases and J by 1 base, with 11 bases between. CDR3 length equals 14 residues. The V gene's germline CDR1 is MNHEY and CDR2 SMNVEV (reference sequence). The CDR3 region is CASSLRTPNTEAFF. CDR3 coding DNA: TGTGCCAGCAGTCTACGGACACCGAACACTGAAGCTTTCTTT.

V gene TRBV30 combines with J gene TRBJ2-3, with D unresolved. Germline V gene data show CDR1 as GTSNPN and CDR2 as SVGIG (reference sequence). The CDR3 spans 17 residues. Trimming took off 4 bases at V and 3 bases at J, with 23 bases between the two ends. CDR3 protein: CAWNSLRSSTVTDTQYF. The CDR3 DNA sequence: TGTGCCTGGAACTCCCTGCGGAGCTCGACGGTGACAGATACGCAGTATTTT.

The chain carries TRBV30 and TRBJ1-1; D call uncertain. Germline CDR1 and CDR2: GTSNPN and SVGIG (reference sequence). Trimming stripped 0 bases from V and 0 bases from J, with 8 bases between. This CDR3 is 14 amino acids long. CDR3 coding DNA: TGTGCCTGGAGTGTACGAAGAATGAACACTGAAGCTTTCTTT. It specifies CAWSVRRMNTEAFF.

This clone was seen a few times. The chain joins TRBV5-1 to TRBJ1-1; D is undetermined. The CDR3 extends over 12 amino acids. From germline, CDR1 is SGHRS and CDR2 YFSETQ. V was cut by 3 bases and J by 4 bases, with 7 bases left in between. CDR3 sequence (DNA): TGCGCCAGCAGCTCGACCCCCACTGAAGCTTTCTTT. It translates to CASSSTPTEAFF.

The sample holds a few counts of this clone. This chain connects TRBV2 to TRBJ2-7; the D gene is possibly TRBD2 (5 bases). The CDR3 spans 14 residues. Germline values: CDR1 SNHLY, CDR2 FYNNEI. V was trimmed by 6 bases and J by 0 bases, leaving 12 bases between them. The DNA for the CDR3 is TGTGCCAGCAGGCGGACTGAGAGCTCCTACGAGCAGTACTTC. Its protein is CASRRTESSYEQYF.

The chain employs TRBV6-5 and TRBJ1-6; D perhaps matches TRBD1 (6 bases). V dropped 3 bases and J dropped 7 bases, with 7 bases sitting between them. CDR3 size: 13 residues. The germline V gene encodes CDR1 MNHEY and CDR2 SVGAGI. This CDR3 reads CASSYTGNSPLHF. The CDR3 nucleotides are TGTGCCAGCAGTTATACAGGGAATTCACCCCTCCACTTT.

The V gene is TRBV30, the J gene TRBJ1-1, with D hard to call. The CDR3 loop spans 13 amino acids. Germline V gives CDR1 GTSNPN, CDR2 SVGIG (reference sequence). With 5 bases removed from V and 3 bases from J, the gap between germline ends came to 13 bases. In nucleotides, the CDR3 is TGTGCCTGGGGTTGGAGGTCGGACACTGAAGCTTTCTTT. Amino acids: CAWGWRSDTEAFF.

This clone was observed once. The chain employs TRBV29-1 and TRBJ2-3, with a possible D match to TRBD1 (5 bases). CDR1 is SQVTM and CDR2 is ANQGSEA in the germline V gene. CDR3 length: 13 amino acids. Trimming left V 4 bases short and J 5 bases short, with 13 bases between. The CDR3 spells CSVVIQGRDTQYF. The CDR3 DNA is TGCAGCGTTGTCATCCAGGGCAGAGATACGCAGTATTTT.

The rearrangement joins TRBV6-4 to TRBJ1-2, with D tentatively TRBD1 (5 bases). V was pared by 6 bases and J by 4 bases, with 18 bases between. This CDR3 is 15 amino acids long. Per germline, CDR1 MRHNA and CDR2 SNTAGT. CDR3 nucleotides: TGTGCCAGCAGAGACAGTCACCAAAGGTCCTATGGCTACACCTTC. Residues: CASRDSHQRSYGYTF.

This clone was found a few times. The chain carries TRBV7-2 and TRBJ2-7; 8 nucleotides align to TRBD2. With V trimmed by 5 bases and J by 2 bases, 8 bases remained unmatched. Germline-derived CDR1 and CDR2 are SGHTA and FQGNSA. The CDR3 spans 15 residues. CDR3 region: CASSTQAGETYEQYF. In DNA form, the CDR3 reads TGTGCCAGCAGCACCCAAGCGGGGGAGACCTACGAGCAGTACTTC.

The V and J genes are TRBV28 and TRBJ2-1; D is perhaps TRBD2 (6 bases). V was pared by 8 bases and J by 10 bases, with 15 bases between. Germline V gene lookup returns CDR1 MDHEN and CDR2 SYDVKM. The CDR3 runs 12 residues. The CDR3 DNA is TGTGCCAGCGGCACGCTAGCGTGGGAGCAGTTCTTC. It codes for CASGTLAWEQFF.

V and J are TRBV7-2 and TRBJ2-5; D gene ambiguous. Germline assignment: CDR1 SGHTA and CDR2 FQGNSA. Trimming pared 4 bases from V and 0 bases from J, leaving 6 bases between. This CDR3 has 13 residues. In DNA, the CDR3 is TGTGCCAGCAGCTGGACGAACCAAGAGACCCAGTACTTC. Its protein product is CASSWTNQETQYF.

The chain has TRBV5-1 and TRBJ2-2; 7 nucleotides match TRBD1. V was clipped by 3 bases and J by 0 bases; unmatched bases: 5. This CDR3 is 16 amino acids long. Germline loops: CDR1 SGHRS, CDR2 YFSETQ. The CDR3 bases are TGCGCCAGCAGCTACCGGGACAGATCGAACACCGGGGAGCTGTTTTTT. Amino acids: CASSYRDRSNTGELFF.

The chain combines TRBV5-6 with TRBJ1-6; D is undetermined. There are 13 residues in the CDR3. Trimming left V 3 bases short and J 8 bases short, with 9 bases between. Per the germline V gene, CDR1 is SGHDT and CDR2 is YYEEEE. The CDR3 protein is CASSSRRDSPLHF. CDR3 DNA sequence: TGTGCCAGCAGCTCCCGGAGGGATTCACCCCTCCACTTT.

The V call is TRBV7-3, the J call TRBJ1-1, with 8 bases identical to TRBD1. CDR1 SGHTA and CDR2 FQGTGA come from the germline V gene. V shed 0 bases and J 11 bases; nucleotides not matched to a gene: 2. This CDR3 spans 12 amino acids. CDR3 residues: CASSLTGDRAFF. For the CDR3, the DNA is TGTGCCAGCAGCTTAACGGGGGACAGGGCTTTCTTT.

The chain recombines TRBV7-9 with TRBJ1-5, with D possibly matching TRBD1 (6 bases). The V and J ends lost 5 bases and 3 bases respectively, with 17 bases between them. The germline gives CDR1 SEHNR, CDR2 FQNEAQ (reference sequence). CDR3 size: 16 residues. CDR3 DNA: TGTGCCAGCAGCAAAGGAGGGGGTGGGATCAATCAGCCCCAGCATTTT. Protein sequence: CASSKGGGGINQPQHF.

The rearrangement links TRBV28 to TRBJ2-1; weak D call: TRBD2 (6 bases). V dropped 6 bases and J dropped 2 bases, with 8 bases sitting between them. The germline V gene has CDR1 MDHEN and CDR2 SYDVKM. This CDR3 has 13 residues. The CDR3 sequence is CASRGGAYNEQFF. CDR3 DNA sequence: TGTGCCAGCAGGGGCGGGGCCTACAATGAGCAGTTCTTC.

The chain uses TRBV4-1 and TRBJ2-2; unclear D gene. The CDR3 covers 12 residues. Germline assignment: CDR1 MGHRA and CDR2 YSYEKL. V was pared by 4 bases and J by 7 bases, with 7 bases between. The CDR3 DNA is TGCGCCAGCAGCCCCCATATCGGGGAGCTGTTTTTT. Its translation is CASSPHIGELFF.

In this sample, this clone turned up a few times. This chain uses TRBV2 with TRBJ1-5, with no clear D. The CDR3 covers 15 residues. CDR1 is SNHLY, CDR2 FYNNEI, per germline. Trimming removed 4 bases at V and 0 bases at J, with 10 bases between. The CDR3 DNA sequence: TGTGCCAGCAGTGTGGGAGGCCCTAGCAATCAGCCCCAGCATTTT. It is translated as CASSVGGPSNQPQHF.

This clone was seen just once. The chain has TRBV20-1 and TRBJ2-1; D remains unclear. Germline-derived CDR1 and CDR2 are DFQATT and SNEGSKA (reference sequence). The V gene lost 5 bases and the J gene lost 5 bases, with 7 bases spanning the gap. This CDR3 has 11 residues. CDR3 coding DNA: TGCAGTGCTCTGCGAAACAATGAGCAGTTCTTC. Translation: CSALRNNEQFF.

This clone turned up a few times. V is TRBV27 and J is TRBJ1-1, with D tentatively TRBD1 (5 bases). The CDR3 spans 16 residues. V was clipped by 5 bases and J by 0 bases, with 16 bases between them. Germline assignment: CDR1 MNHEY and CDR2 SMNVEV (reference sequence). The CDR3 DNA reads as TGTGCCAGCAGTCTGCTCCCGGGACCGGTGAACACTGAAGCTTTCTTT. Amino acid sequence: CASSLLPGPVNTEAFF.

The chain recombines TRBV30 with TRBJ1-2; tentative D call: TRBD1 (6 bases). The CDR3 contains 12 residues. From germline, CDR1 is GTSNPN and CDR2 SVGIG (reference sequence). The ends were cut back, 0 bases at V and 8 bases at J, with 10 bases in the middle. CDR3 sequence reads: CAWSVMDRGYTF. The DNA for the CDR3 is TGTGCCTGGAGTGTGATGGACAGAGGCTACACCTTC. Based on the CDR3 plus reference TRBV30 and TRBJ1-2, the full variable domain is SQTIHQWPATLVQPVGSPLSLECTVEGTSNPNLYWYRQAAGRGLQLLFYSVGIGQISSEVPQNLSASRPQDRQFILSSKKLLLSDSGFYLCAWSVMDRGYTFGSGTRLTVV.